One and the same sample provided the 9 T cell receptor beta chains below, sequenced in a study of regulatory T cells in long-lasting Graves disease (dated by TCRdb to the early 2020s). The receptor library was made with multiplex PCR. TCRdb lists the instrument as Illumina HiSeq 4000. To build TCR beta libraries, CDR3 regions were amplified by Arm-PCR using iRepertoire HTBI primers. TCRdb passed the public sequencing reads through fastp at Q25 and MiXCR, retaining productive beta sequences. Rows are unified per CDR3 protein, each entry keeping the most common DNA and genes. Here the sample has 300,000 to 400,000 distinct CDR3 sequences; about a sixth occur a single time. About 40% of the sample is in the top ten clones. What this sample's time point label stands for: newly diagnosed GD, antithyroid drugs for less than 3 months. For both TCR sequencing and RNA sequencing, RNA was extracted from PBMCs using TRIzol.

The sequenced sample was peripheral blood mononuclear cells (PBMCs), obtained at new diagnosis, from a patient treated with antithyroid drugs. The receptor source for this set is a female donor with Graves disease.

This clonotype occurred many times. J is TRBJ2-2 and V is TRBV5-1; TRBD1 might be the D (7 bases). The CDR3 spans 14 residues. V gave up 3 bases and J gave up 4 bases, with 10 bases separating them. Germline-derived CDR1 and CDR2 are SGHRS and YFSETQ. In DNA form, the CDR3 reads TGCGCCAGCAGCTCAGGGGGAGGCACCGGGGAGCTGTTTTTT. Translating gives CASSSGGGTGELFF.

This clonotype has ten or more counts. The genes are TRBV20-1 and TRBJ2-1, with D unresolved. This CDR3 has 9 amino acids. The germline V gene encodes CDR1 DFQATT and CDR2 SNEGSKA (reference sequence). The DNA of the CDR3 is TGCAGGAACCCCCCAGAGCAGTTCTTC. Translation gives CRNPPEQFF.

This clonotype came up many times. This chain uses TRBV3-1 with TRBJ1-6; D is undetermined. V was trimmed by 0 bases and J by 6 bases, leaving 9 bases between them. The length of the CDR3 is 15 residues. Germline values: CDR1 LGHDT, CDR2 YNNKEL (reference sequence). CDR3 nucleotide sequence: TGTGCCAGCAGCCAAGAGGTCGGAGGTAATTCACCCCTCCACTTT. Translated: CASSQEVGGNSPLHF.

The chain combines TRBV30 with TRBJ2-3; 13 bases line up with TRBD2. Germline-derived CDR1 and CDR2 are GTSNPN and SVGIG (reference sequence). V shed 5 bases and J 0 bases; nucleotides not matched to a gene: 2. The CDR3 is 15 residues long. The CDR3 sequence: CAWRTSGGSTDTQYF. The CDR3 region has the DNA TGTGCCTGGCGGACTAGCGGGGGTAGCACAGATACGCAGTATTTT. The full variable domain, its missing parts supplied by reference TRBV30 and TRBJ2-3, is SQTIHQWPATLVQPVGSPLSLECTVEGTSNPNLYWYRQAAGRGLQLLFYSVGIGQISSEVPQNLSASRPQDRQFILSSKKLLLSDSGFYLCAWRTSGGSTDTQYFGPGTRLTVL.

This clonotype was seen many times. The gene calls are TRBV18 and TRBJ1-2; unclear D gene. Trimming shortened V by 1 base and J by 4 bases, and 7 bases separated the two germline ends. The CDR3 totals 13 residues. Looked up from germline, CDR1 is KGHSH and CDR2 is LQKENI. The CDR3 region is CASSPLGFYGYTF. CDR3 in DNA: TGTGCCAGCTCACCACTAGGGTTCTATGGCTACACCTTC. The variable domain in full, completed from reference TRBV18 and TRBJ1-2, reads NAGVMQNPRHLVRRRGQEARLRCSPMKGHSHVYWYRQLPEEGLKFMVYLQKENIIDESGMPKERFSAEFPKEGPSILRIQQVVRGDSAAYFCASSPLGFYGYTFGSGTRLTVV.

This clonotype was seen at least ten times. The rearrangement uses TRBV5-1 and TRBJ2-2; TRBD2 agrees at 7 bases. V shed 4 bases, J shed 7 bases, and the junction held 10 bases outside the gene matches. In germline, CDR1 is SGHRS, CDR2 YFSETQ. This CDR3 is built from 15 residues. The CDR3 loop reads CASSPGLAASGELFF. DNA for the CDR3: TGCGCCAGCAGCCCCGGTCTAGCGGCCAGCGGGGAGCTGTTTTTT.

In this sample, this clonotype turned up many times. The V call is TRBV12-3 or TRBV12-4, the J call TRBJ1-5, with D tentatively TRBD1 (5 bases). This CDR3 has 14 amino acids. Trimming took 3 bases from V and 5 from J, leaving 11 bases between them. The chain's CDR3 is CASSFSGAYQPQHF. The CDR3 DNA reads as TGTGCCAGCAGTTTCTCTGGGGCCTATCAGCCCCAGCATTTT.

In this sample, this clonotype turned up many times. This chain uses TRBV7-2 with TRBJ1-2; possibly TRBD1 for D (5 bases). CDR1 is SGHTA, CDR2 FQGNSA, per germline. CDR3 size: 15 residues. Deletions cut 5 bases from V and 3 bases from J, with 16 bases between. The CDR3 protein is CASSPTLGRDYGYTF. DNA for the CDR3: TGTGCCAGCAGCCCAACCCTTGGCAGGGACTATGGCTACACCTTC.

V and J are TRBV19 and TRBJ2-5; the D gene is possibly TRBD2 (5 bases). The CDR3 sequence is 13 residues long. CDR1 is LNHDA and CDR2 is SQIVND in the germline V gene (reference sequence). Trimming removed 4 bases at V and 4 bases at J, with 10 bases between. CDR3: CASSKNAGETQYF. CDR3 in DNA: TGTGCCAGTAGTAAGAACGCGGGAGAGACCCAGTACTTC.